The entry below describes one TCR beta chain. This clone's antigen is unknown. Base qualities are not at hand, and no much larger clone is one base apart. Collaborating institutions collected whole blood in K2EDTA tubes following their own protocols. For TCRbeta analysis, collaborators shipped samples in one of three forms: frozen whole blood, isolated PBMCs, or DNA extracted from either of those sample types. This specimen comes from a study of blood T cell repertoires in COVID-19 (TCRdb year 2020). Background on the whole study: Samples from collaborators originated in the United States, Italy and Spain and spanned both the acute and convalescent phases of COVID-19. Subjects who had been exposed to COVID-19, were actively infected with it, or had recovered from it provided the deeply sampled blood TCRbeta repertoires that made up the dataset. The samples were drawn from the first 160 participants of the ongoing ImmuneRACE study and from 950 to 1,500 subjects provided by 6 global collaborators. The material from the prospective study consisted of cDNA or gDNA derived from T cells, B-cell-depleted T cells, or PBMCs. Where HLA class I and class II types were available, the types were taken from metadata supplied by the sample provider, not from assay-based typing. Sample metadata almost always included a de-identified subject ID, COVID-19 status, age in years and sex. The repertoires were released in a freely available public database intended as a resource for research on the immune response to SARS-CoV-2. Results and caveats for the whole study, not just this receptor: Clinical and demographic metadata were provided uncurated, with the amount varying by source and participant.

TCRbeta CDR3 regions were amplified from genomic DNA using the immunoSEQ Assay, a bias-controlled multiplex PCR. As for the authors' bioinformatics: The number of nucleated cells in each sample was estimated by amplification of reference gene primers within the assay. To quantify the absolute abundance of each unique TCRbeta CDR3 rearrangement, sequence reads were collapsed and filtered. For each sample, productive Simpson clonality was calculated as the square root of Simpson's diversity index across productive rearrangements. TCRdb provides this immuneACCESS table in a form limited to in-frame rearrangements. Some clones are lacking; in checked studies, under half of them reflect an unresolved V gene, and why the rest are absent is not known. D and trimming were read from the DNA, whereas the V and J calls and clone size are those reported in that table. The sample table contains about 130,000 clones; only one count was recorded for 79% of them. Roughly 35% of the sample comes from the top ten.

CDR1 and CDR2 are read off the germline V gene as MNHEY and SVGAGI. CDR3 length: 16 amino acids, cysteine to phenylalanine. Of all the DNA, just the CDR3 is kept, 48 bases in frame from base 1. For this chain, trimming is 0 bases at the V end and 6 bases at the J end, and the number of junction bases without a gene match is 7. Sequenced sample: peripheral blood. Here the chain combines TRBV6-5 and TRBJ1-1; 10 of the junction bases match TRBD1. The receptor was isolated from a man aged 35-49 years with active or convalescent COVID-19. The DNA sequence is TGTGCCAGCAGTTACTCGGGACAGGGGAGGGGGTCTGAAGCTTTCTTT. Its product reads: CASSYSGQGRGSEAFF.